The 24 T cell receptor beta chains below were found in one sample sequenced in a study of blood T cells in healthy people across ages. A second roughly 6 to 11 cycle PCR used barcoded and J-beta primers. TCRdb re-called the 5' RACE reads with MiXCR, one entry per CDR3 protein. The table lists 600,000 to 850,000 distinct CDR3 sequences, roughly 25% of them singletons. A further study also used this sample, focusing on T cells of mothers and their children.

Material for sequencing was blood. The receptors stem from a boy aged 5-17 years in good health.

The chain recombines TRBV6-5 with TRBJ2-5; D possibly corresponds to TRBD2 (7 bases). The J call is uncertain, as TRBJ2-1 better fits the DNA end. This CDR3 is built from 13 residues. Germline CDR1 reads MNHEY; CDR2 reads SVGAGI. CDR3 sequence (DNA): TGTGCCAGCAGCGGAGGGGGGGTGGGTGAGCAGTTCTTC. Its translation: CASSGGGVGEQFF.

This rearrangement joins TRBV18 to TRBJ2-4; D possibly corresponds to TRBD1 (5 bases). The V and J ends lost 1 base and 10 bases respectively, with 14 bases between them. Germline CDR1 and CDR2: KGHSH and LQKENI. This CDR3 spans 14 amino acids. CDR3 protein: CASSPLPGSVIQYF. Written as DNA, the CDR3 is TGTGCCAGCTCACCACTTCCAGGGTCTGTGATTCAGTACTTC.

Only a few counts were recorded for this clonotype. The chain links TRBV7-8 to TRBJ2-5; 7 bases match TRBD1. The J call may not be correct, given that the DNA end is closer to TRBJ2-1. Germline CDR1 and CDR2: SGHVS and FQNEAQ. The CDR3 totals 16 residues. The CDR3 region has the DNA TGTGCCAGCAGCTCCCCTCCGGGACAGATATACAATGAGCAGTTCTTC. Protein product: CASSSPPGQIYNEQFF.

V is TRBV6-5 and J is TRBJ1-1, with D possibly TRBD1 on 6 matching bases. The CDR3 is 15 residues long. Trimming cost V 5 bases and J 3 bases, with 16 bases left between them. In germline, CDR1 is MNHEY, CDR2 SVGAGI. CDR3 DNA sequence: TGTGCCAGCAGTGGAGTCGGGACACACGACACTGAAGCTTTCTTT. Translating gives CASSGVGTHDTEAFF.

The chain recombines TRBV5-5 with TRBJ1-2; no reliable D call. V was clipped by 0 bases and J by 2 bases, with 17 bases between them. The germline V gene encodes CDR1 SGHKS and CDR2 YYEKEE (reference sequence). This CDR3 has 17 amino acids. For the CDR3, the DNA is TGTGCCAGCAGCTTGGGGGTCAACTGGGAGTTGAACTATGGCTACACCTTC. Protein product: CASSLGVNWELNYGYTF.

This clonotype showed up just a few times. The J gene is TRBJ2-1, the V gene TRBV7-2, with no clear D. The CDR3 is 15 residues long. Germline values: CDR1 SGHTA, CDR2 FQGNSA. The V gene lost 0 bases and the J gene lost 1 base, with 7 bases spanning the gap. In DNA, the CDR3 is TGTGCCAGCAGCTTAGCTGCGGAGTCCTACAATGAGCAGTTCTTC. Amino acid sequence: CASSLAAESYNEQFF.

The J gene is TRBJ2-1, the V gene TRBV20-1; D not certain. Germline assignment: CDR1 DFQATT and CDR2 SNEGSKA (reference sequence). V was shortened by 3 bases and J by 0 bases, with 12 bases between the two germline ends. The CDR3 sequence is 15 residues long. The DNA for the CDR3 is TGCAGTGCTAGTATTCTCCGATCCTCCTACAATGAGCAGTTCTTC. Translation gives CSASILRSSYNEQFF.

This clonotype has only a few counts. The chain has TRBV4-1 and TRBJ1-1; D is ambiguous. The CDR3 is made up of 14 amino acids. The germline gives CDR1 MGHRA, CDR2 YSYEKL. The ends were cut back, 0 bases at V and 4 bases at J, with 9 bases in the middle. CDR3 in amino acids: CASSQEMASTEAFF. The CDR3 DNA is TGCGCCAGCAGCCAAGAAATGGCAAGCACTGAAGCTTTCTTT.

This clonotype came up a few times. The V and J genes are TRBV4-1 and TRBJ2-3; 9 positions match TRBD2. J was trimmed by 2 bases and V by 0 bases; bases with no gene match: 6. The length of the CDR3 is 17 residues. CDR1 is MGHRA and CDR2 is YSYEKL in the germline V gene. CDR3 in DNA: TGCGCCAGCAGCCAAGATGACCTAGCGGGAAACACAGATACGCAGTATTTT. Its protein is CASSQDDLAGNTDTQYF.

The chain recombines TRBV18 with TRBJ1-5; TRBD1 might be the D (5 bases). The CDR3 contains 15 residues. CDR1 is KGHSH, CDR2 LQKENI, per germline. Trimming took off 2 bases at V and 0 bases at J, with 8 bases between the two ends. The CDR3 region has the DNA TGTGCCAGCTCACCAGGGGGGAATAGCAATCAGCCCCAGCATTTT. It is translated as CASSPGGNSNQPQHF.

The rearrangement links TRBV12-3 or TRBV12-4 to TRBJ1-1; the D is unclear. The ends were cut back, 6 bases at V and 7 bases at J, with 15 bases in the middle. The CDR3 is made up of 13 amino acids. The CDR3 here is CASSRRAGFEAFF. CDR3 coding DNA: TGTGCCAGCAGCCGAAGGGCCGGTTTTGAAGCTTTCTTT.

This clonotype occurred a few times. The J gene is TRBJ2-1, the V gene TRBV18; tentatively, D is TRBD2 (6 bases). V lost 2 bases, J lost 6 bases, and 8 bases lay in between. Germline V gene data show CDR1 as KGHSH and CDR2 as LQKENI. The CDR3 sequence is 13 residues long. In DNA, the CDR3 is TGTGCCAGCTCACCAACAGCGGGCAATGAGCAGTTCTTC. Residues: CASSPTAGNEQFF. Supplemented by reference TRBV18 and TRBJ2-1, the full variable domain reads NAGVMQNPRHLVRRRGQEARLRCSPMKGHSHVYWYRQLPEEGLKFMVYLQKENIIDESGMPKERFSAEFPKEGPSILRIQQVVRGDSAAYFCASSPTAGNEQFFGPGTRLTVL.

This chain links TRBV29-1 with TRBJ1-2; TRBD1 aligns across 10 bases. Germline CDR1 and CDR2: SQVTM and ANQGSEA. The CDR3 length is 11 residues. V was clipped by 7 bases and J by 6 bases; unmatched bases: 2. The chain's CDR3 is CSAGTGDGYTF. CDR3 in DNA: TGCAGCGCTGGGACAGGGGATGGCTACACCTTC.

V is TRBV7-2 and J is TRBJ1-6; TRBD1 is a possible D gene (5 bases). The V end lost 0 bases, the J end lost 10 bases, and 13 bases lay between the germline ends. CDR3 length equals 15 residues. Germline assignment: CDR1 SGHTA and CDR2 FQGNSA. This CDR3 is CASSLAPGAGSPLHF. DNA of the CDR3: TGTGCCAGCAGCTTAGCCCCCGGGGCAGGGTCACCCCTCCACTTT.

This clonotype has a count of ten or more. J is TRBJ2-3 and V is TRBV18; 8 bases agree with TRBD2. The V segment lost 3 bases and the J segment 7 bases; nucleotides outside the gene matches: 12. This CDR3 is 16 amino acids long. Germline assignment: CDR1 KGHSH and CDR2 LQKENI. The CDR3, as DNA: TGTGCCAGCTCACCCTCCGGGACTAGAGGTTTAAATACGCAGTATTTT. It specifies CASSPSGTRGLNTQYF. Full variable domain (missing parts from reference TRBV18 and TRBJ2-3): NAGVMQNPRHLVRRRGQEARLRCSPMKGHSHVYWYRQLPEEGLKFMVYLQKENIIDESGMPKERFSAEFPKEGPSILRIQQVVRGDSAAYFCASSPSGTRGLNTQYFGPGTRLTVL.

The genes are TRBV7-9 and TRBJ2-5; TRBD1 or TRBD2 may be the D gene (5 bases each). The CDR3 extends over 13 amino acids. The V end lost 5 bases, the J end lost 8 bases, and 15 bases lay between the germline ends. Per germline, CDR1 SEHNR and CDR2 FQNEAQ (reference sequence). The CDR3 nucleotides are TGTGCCAGCAGCCACGGGACCTTGGTCACCCAGTACTTC. This codes for CASSHGTLVTQYF. Supplemented by reference TRBV7-9 and TRBJ2-5, the full variable domain reads DTGVSQNPRHKITKRGQNVTFRCDPISEHNRLYWYRQTLGQGPEFLTYFQNEAQLEKSRLLSDRFSAERPKGSFSTLEIQRTEQGDSAMYLCASSHGTLVTQYFGPGTRLLVL.

This clonotype has only a few counts. The rearrangement uses TRBV6-1 and TRBJ2-5; 12 bases line up with TRBD2. Germline CDR1 reads MNHNS; CDR2 reads SASEGT. J lost 4 bases, V lost 3 bases, and 12 bases had no gene match. This CDR3 contains 18 residues. The CDR3 region is CASSDFLWTSGTGETQYF. In DNA, the CDR3 is TGTGCCAGCAGTGACTTTCTCTGGACTAGCGGGACAGGAGAGACCCAGTACTTC.

The J gene is TRBJ2-7, the V gene TRBV29-1; 7 nucleotides line up with TRBD2. The germline CDR1 and CDR2 sequences are SQVTM and ANQGSEA. V gave up 8 bases and J gave up 7 bases; unmatched junction bases: 8. The CDR3 spans 11 residues. The CDR3 coding sequence is TGCAGCCACTGGACCGGGGGGGAGCAGTACTTC. Translation: CSHWTGGEQYF.

In its sample, this clonotype was seen a few times. CDR3 coding DNA: TGTGCCAGCAGCTTAGCGTGGGCGGGAGGGAGAGAGACCCAGTACTTC. Translation gives CASSLAWAGGRETQYF. The chain recombines TRBV7-2 with TRBJ2-5; the match to TRBD2 covers 9 bases. The CDR3 consists of 16 residues. J lost 4 bases, V lost 0 bases, and 6 bases had no gene match. Germline CDR1 and CDR2: SGHTA and FQGNSA. Looking up the rest from reference TRBV7-2 and TRBJ2-5 gives the full variable domain: GAGVSQSPSNKVTEKGKDVELRCDPISGHTALYWYRQSLGQGLEFLIYFQGNSAPDKSGLPSDRFSAERTGGSVSTLTIQRTQQEDSAVYLCASSLAWAGGRETQYFGPGTRLLVL.

The sample holds a few counts of this clonotype. The V call is TRBV4-3, the J call TRBJ2-7, with D unclear. The V gene lost 1 base and the J gene lost 2 bases, with 12 bases spanning the gap. CDR1 and CDR2 (germline): LGHNA, YSLEER. This CDR3 comprises 15 residues. The CDR3 nucleotides read TGCGCCAGCAGCCAAGGGACCAGTATTACCTACGAGCAGTACTTC. Translated, it gives CASSQGTSITYEQYF.

This clonotype was observed a few times. The genes are TRBV12-3 or TRBV12-4 and TRBJ2-1; TRBD1 agrees at 8 bases. The CDR3 totals 15 residues. Trimming cost V 5 bases and J 6 bases; bases outside gene matches: 9. The CDR3 bases are TGTGCCAGCAGTCGCGGGACAGGAAATTTCAATGAGCAGTTCTTC. Amino acid sequence: CASSRGTGNFNEQFF.

Worth noting for this clonotype: Just one base apart from a much larger clone, this may be a read error. This chain uses TRBV7-2 with TRBJ2-2; D not certain. The CDR3 has 16 amino acids. The germline CDR1 and CDR2 sequences are SGHTA and FQGNSA. The V gene lost 5 bases and the J gene lost 4 bases, with 17 bases spanning the gap. The CDR3 here is CASSPKAGSFTGELFF. The CDR3 DNA follows: TGTGCCAGCAGCCCTAAGGCTGGGTCGTTCACCGGGGAGCTGTTTTTT.

The chain employs TRBV25-1 and TRBJ2-1, with 13 bases identical to TRBD2. CDR1 is MGHDK and CDR2 is SYGVNS in the germline V gene. V lost 3 bases to trimming and J lost 8 bases; unmatched junction nucleotides: 10. The CDR3 has 17 residues. Written as DNA, the CDR3 is TGTGCCAGCAGTGAGAGAGCCGGGACTAGCGGGAACCATGAGCAGTTCTTC. As protein: CASSERAGTSGNHEQFF. Full variable domain (rest looked up from reference TRBV25-1 and TRBJ2-1): EADIYQTPRYLVIGTGKKITLECSQTMGHDKMYWYQQDPGMELHLIHYSYGVNSTEKGDLSSESTVSRIRTEHFPLTLESARPSHTSQYLCASSERAGTSGNHEQFFGPGTRLTVL.

This clonotype came up a few times. This chain uses TRBV7-9 with TRBJ2-5; tentative D call: TRBD1 (6 bases). The closer fit of TRBJ2-7 to the DNA end suggests the J call may be wrong. Germline V gives CDR1 SEHNR, CDR2 FQNEAQ (reference sequence). This CDR3 has 15 residues. The CDR3: CASSLSTGNNYEQYF. The CDR3 DNA is TGTGCCAGCAGCTTAAGTACAGGGAATAACTACGAGCAGTACTTC.